Listed here is a single TCR beta chain. Its specificity is not known. This record belongs to a study of T cell responses to AZD1222 COVID-19 vaccine. Looking at the study overall: Pooled together were second doses at about 4 or about 12 weeks.

The study, taken as a whole, reports: Baseline seropositives among AZD1222 recipients totaled only five to seven. Without day 14 samples, only post-peak T cell repertoires were studied. Among the donors, most were white British and more were female, and clonal diversity was possibly underestimated.

Only in-frame clones appear in the TCRdb table, and some are missing; sequencing was by immunoSEQ multiplex PCR. Of 95,000 to 110,000 clones listed, around 90% are singletons. V lost 5 bases to trimming and J lost 5 bases; unmatched junction nucleotides: 5. The CDR3 length is 15 residues. The germline V gene encodes CDR1 MNHEY and CDR2 SVGAGI. The rearrangement links TRBV6-5 to TRBJ2-3; 12 bases agree with TRBD2. The material sequenced was peripheral blood, taken on day 0 of AZD1222 vaccination. The TCR sequence derives from an adult in good health. As DNA, the CDR3 is TGTGCCAGCAGTCTAACTAGCGGGGGGCGAGATACGCAGTATTTT. Its translation: CASSLTSGGRDTQYF.